This T cell receptor (beta chain) was sequenced in a study of blood T cell repertoires in COVID-19. As for the study in general: T cells, B-cell-depleted T cells, or PBMCs supplied cDNA or gDNA.

The method was immunoSEQ multiplex PCR; TCRdb's version includes in-frame clones alone and lacks a portion of them. The sample includes roughly 180,000 clones, about 86% of them seen just once. The receptor was isolated from a man aged 18 to 29 with acute or convalescent COVID-19. The material sequenced was peripheral blood.

The CDR3 is CASRAGQGFQPQHF. As DNA, the CDR3 is TGTGCCAGCAGGGCGGGACAGGGGTTTCAGCCCCAGCATTTT. The chain has TRBV6-5 and TRBJ1-5; TRBD1 matches at 10 bases. Germline V gene sequence: CDR1 MNHEY, CDR2 SVGAGI. The CDR3 totals 14 residues. V lost 6 bases to trimming and J lost 6 bases; unmatched junction nucleotides: 5.